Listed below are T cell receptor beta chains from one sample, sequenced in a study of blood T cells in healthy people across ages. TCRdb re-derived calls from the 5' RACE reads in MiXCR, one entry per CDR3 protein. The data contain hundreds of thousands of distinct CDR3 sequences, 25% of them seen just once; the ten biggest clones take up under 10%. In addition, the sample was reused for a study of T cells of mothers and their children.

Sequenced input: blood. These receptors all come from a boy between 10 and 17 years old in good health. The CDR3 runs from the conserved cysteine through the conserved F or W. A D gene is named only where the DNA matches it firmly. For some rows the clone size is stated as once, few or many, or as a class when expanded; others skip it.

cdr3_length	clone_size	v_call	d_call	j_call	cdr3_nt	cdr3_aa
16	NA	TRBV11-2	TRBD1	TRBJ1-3	TGTGCCAGCAGCTTAAACAGGCAGGGGGCTGGAAACACCATATATTTT	CASSLNRQGAGNTIYF
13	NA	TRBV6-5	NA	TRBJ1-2	TGTGCCGGCAGTTACGGGCAGGAGGCTGGCTACACCTTC	CAGSYGQEAGYTF
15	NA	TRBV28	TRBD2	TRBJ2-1	TGTGCCAGCAGCGGGAAGGGACTAGCGGGGTACGAGCAGTTCTTC	CASSGKGLAGYEQFF
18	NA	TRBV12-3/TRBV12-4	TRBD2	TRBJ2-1	TGTGCCAGCAGTTCGGGTCCAGCTAGCGGGAGATCCTACAATGAGCAGTTCTTC	CASSSGPASGRSYNEQFF
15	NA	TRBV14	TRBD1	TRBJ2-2	TGTGCCAGCAGCCATGGCAGGGGGCCTGGCGGGGAGCTGTTTTTT	CASSHGRGPGGELFF
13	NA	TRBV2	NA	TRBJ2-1	TGTGCCAGCAGCGAGAGCCCTCCTACGGAGCAGTTCTTC	CASSESPPTEQFF
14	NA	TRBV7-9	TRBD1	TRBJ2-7	TGTGCCAGCACCGGGGGACAGGGGGCCTACGAGCAGTACTTC	CASTGGQGAYEQYF
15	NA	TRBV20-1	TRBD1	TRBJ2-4	TGCAGTGCTACCCAGGGGGCTATAGCCAAAAACATTCAGTACTTC	CSATQGAIAKNIQYF
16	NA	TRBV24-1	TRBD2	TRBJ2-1	TGTGCCACCAGTGAGACGACTAGCGGGAGCGGTCATGAGCAGTTCTTC	CATSETTSGSGHEQFF
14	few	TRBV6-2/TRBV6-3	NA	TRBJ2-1	TGTGCCAGCCAAAGGGGGGGTAGTTACAATGAGCAGTTCTTC	CASQRGGSYNEQFF
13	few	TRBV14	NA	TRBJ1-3	TGTGCCAGCAGCCAAGTCCTTACGGGCACCATATATTTT	CASSQVLTGTIYF
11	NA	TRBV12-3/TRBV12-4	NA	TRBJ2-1	TGTGCCAGCAGTCCCTCCCAACCGCAGTTCTTC	CASSPSQPQFF
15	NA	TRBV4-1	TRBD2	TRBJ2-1	TGCGCCAGCAGCCAAGGCGTACTAGCGGAAAATGAGCAGTTCTTC	CASSQGVLAENEQFF
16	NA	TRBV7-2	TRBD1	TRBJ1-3	TGTGCCAGCAGCTCGGGACAGGGAACCTCTGGAAACACCATATATTTT	CASSSGQGTSGNTIYF
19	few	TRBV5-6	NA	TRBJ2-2	TGTGCCAGCAGCTTGGCCCCCGGAACCCTAGAGGGAGACACCGGGGAGCTGTTTTTT	CASSLAPGTLEGDTGELFF
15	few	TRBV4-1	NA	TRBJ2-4	TGCGCCAGCAGCCAAGAATCCTGGGAGTTGAACATTCAGTACTTC	CASSQESWELNIQYF
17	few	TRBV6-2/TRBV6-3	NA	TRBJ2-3	TGTGCCAGCAGTTACTCGACCCGGGGCCCTAGCACAGATACGCAGTATTTT	CASSYSTRGPSTDTQYF
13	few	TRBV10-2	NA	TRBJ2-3	TGCGCCAGCAGTCTAGCTTATGTGGATACGCAGTATTTT	CASSLAYVDTQYF
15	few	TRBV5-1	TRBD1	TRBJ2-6	TGCGCCAGCAGCTTGGGGACAGGGGTAGGCAACGTCCTGACTTTC	CASSLGTGVGNVLTF
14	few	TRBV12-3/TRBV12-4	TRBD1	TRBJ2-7	TGTGCCAGCAGTTTCTTCCGGACAGGGCAGGAGCAGTACTTC	CASSFFRTGQEQYF
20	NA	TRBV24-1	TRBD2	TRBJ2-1	TGTGCCACCAGTGATCGACTAGCGGGGGGCGCCAAGCACTCCTACAATGAGCAGTTCTTC	CATSDRLAGGAKHSYNEQFF
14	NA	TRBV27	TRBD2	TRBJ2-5	TGTGCCAGCAGTTTAGGGGAACTAGCGGAGACCCAGTACTTC	CASSLGELAETQYF
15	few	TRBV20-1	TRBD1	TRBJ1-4	TGCAGTGCTAGAGATTTAAGGGACAGCGGTGAAAAACTGTTTTTT	CSARDLRDSGEKLFF
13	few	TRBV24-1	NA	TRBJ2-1	TGTGCCACCAGTGAGACGCGGGTTGTTGAGCAGTTCTTC	CATSETRVVEQFF
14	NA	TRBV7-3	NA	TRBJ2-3	TGTGCCAGCAGCCACAAAGGGGAGACCGATACGCAGTATTTT	CASSHKGETDTQYF
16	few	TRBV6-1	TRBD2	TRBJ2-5	TGTGCCAGCAGCCTCCTAGCGGGGAAGCCTCAAGAGACCCAGTACTTC	CASSLLAGKPQETQYF
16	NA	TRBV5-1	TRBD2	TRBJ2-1	TGCGCCAGCAGCTGGACACTAGCGGGAGATCCAAATGAGCAGTTCTTC	CASSWTLAGDPNEQFF
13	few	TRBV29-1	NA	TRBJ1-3	TGCAGCGTTGTACGAAGCTCTGGAAACACCATATATTTT	CSVVRSSGNTIYF